This entry describes one TCR beta chain. The source of the sample is a study of blood T cell repertoires in COVID-19. Germline V gene data show CDR1 as SGDLS and CDR2 as YYNGEE. The CDR3 totals 15 residues. V dropped 0 bases and J dropped 5 bases, with 14 bases sitting between them. Authors' data handling: Quantification of nucleated cells was approximated via reference gene primer amplification. Profiled with immunoSEQ multiplex PCR; TCRdb holds only in-frame clones, not every one. V, J and clone size derive from that table, while D and trimming were established from the DNA sequence. The table shows approximately 200,000 clones, with 86% occurring only once.

The V gene is TRBV9, the J gene TRBJ1-1; maybe TRBD1 (6 bases). Sequenced input: PBMCs or T cells enriched from blood (not recorded which). The receptor was isolated from a woman aged 25 to 45 who had recovered from COVID-19. Here the CDR3 reads CASSVGPGEGTEAFF. The CDR3 DNA sequence: TGTGCCAGCAGCGTAGGTCCAGGGGAGGGGACTGAAGCTTTCTTT.